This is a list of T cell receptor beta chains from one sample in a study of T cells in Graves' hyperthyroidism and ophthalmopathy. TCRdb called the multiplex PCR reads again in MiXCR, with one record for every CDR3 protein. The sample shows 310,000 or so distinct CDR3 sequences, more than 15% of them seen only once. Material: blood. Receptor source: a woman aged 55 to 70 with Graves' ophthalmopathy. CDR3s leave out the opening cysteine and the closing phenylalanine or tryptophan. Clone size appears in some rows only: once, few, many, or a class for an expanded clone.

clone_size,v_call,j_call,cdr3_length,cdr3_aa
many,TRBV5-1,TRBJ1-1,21,ASSLEPTGTRWAPLPNAYKAF
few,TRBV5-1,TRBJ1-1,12,ASSLSRADTEAF
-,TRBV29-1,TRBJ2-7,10,SGFDTSYEQY
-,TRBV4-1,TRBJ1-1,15,ASSSAGTGGAGTEAF
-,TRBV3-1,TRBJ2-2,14,ASSPNTGDVTGELF
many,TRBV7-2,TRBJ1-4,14,ASSSPPGTNGEKLF
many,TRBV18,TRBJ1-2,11,ASSPGQNSGYT
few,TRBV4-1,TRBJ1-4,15,ASSHPLKGLDYEKLF
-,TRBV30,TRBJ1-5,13,AWSVPQGNNQPQH
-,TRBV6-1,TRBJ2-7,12,ASRKRDSTYEQY
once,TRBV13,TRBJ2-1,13,ASSDTSGGAHEQF
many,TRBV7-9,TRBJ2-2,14,ASSQSDRENTGELF
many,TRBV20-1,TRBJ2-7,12,SASPGSSSYEQY
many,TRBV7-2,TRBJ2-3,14,ASSLGGRWSTDTQY
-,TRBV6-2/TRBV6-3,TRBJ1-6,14,ASSRQRSSYNSPLH
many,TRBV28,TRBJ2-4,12,ASSTPTGGNIQY
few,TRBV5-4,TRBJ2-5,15,ASSPPWDRGRPETQY
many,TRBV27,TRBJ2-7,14,ASSLGIGTPRYEQY
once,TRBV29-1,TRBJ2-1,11,SVDRDSHNEQF
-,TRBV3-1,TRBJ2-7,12,ASSQTVGSYEQY
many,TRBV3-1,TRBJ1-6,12,ASHASSYNSPLH
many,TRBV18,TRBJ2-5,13,ASSPRTGTQETQY
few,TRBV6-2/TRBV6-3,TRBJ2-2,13,ASSYSSGRSGELF
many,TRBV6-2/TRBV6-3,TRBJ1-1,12,AGRLDSMNTEAF
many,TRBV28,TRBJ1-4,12,ASSLFPRAEKLF
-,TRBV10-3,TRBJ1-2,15,AISDPYRDLANYGYT
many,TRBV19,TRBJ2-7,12,ASSITDRDHEQY
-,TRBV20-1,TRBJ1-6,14,SARDLAQTGDSPLH
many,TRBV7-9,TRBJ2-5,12,ASSFEGQGVRQY
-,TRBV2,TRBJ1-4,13,ASSLDRGRLEKLF
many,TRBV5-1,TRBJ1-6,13,ASSLEGTLNSPLH
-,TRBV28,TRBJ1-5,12,ASSLDREGQPQH
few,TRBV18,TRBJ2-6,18,ASSPLLSQDRKPGANVLT
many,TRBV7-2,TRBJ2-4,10,ASSIQAGIQY
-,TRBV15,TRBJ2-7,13,ATSPPSRGLYEQY
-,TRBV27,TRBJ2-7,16,ASSFTDPRPGAQCEQY
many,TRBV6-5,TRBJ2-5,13,ASSYWQQSKRTQY
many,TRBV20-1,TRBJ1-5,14,SAAKPTGAGGQPQH
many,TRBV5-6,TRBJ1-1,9,ASSSVVEAF
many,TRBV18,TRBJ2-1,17,ASSPSAGPRAGGRNEQF
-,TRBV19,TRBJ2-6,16,ASSIAIGKGPGANVLT
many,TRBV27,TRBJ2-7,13,ASSPRQGPPYEQY
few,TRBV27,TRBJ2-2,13,ASSPGQGRTGELF
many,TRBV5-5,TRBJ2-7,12,ASILYTGSYEQY
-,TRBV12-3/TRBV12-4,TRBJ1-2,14,ASSLVFGSPNYGYT
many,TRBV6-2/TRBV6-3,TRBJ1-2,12,ASSYYPEGYGYT
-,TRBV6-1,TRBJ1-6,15,ASSPDPLRGKWSPLH
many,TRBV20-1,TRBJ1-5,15,SARDNLWGLANQPQH
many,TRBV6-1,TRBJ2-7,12,ASRVRDRVYEQY
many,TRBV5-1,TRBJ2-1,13,ASSLAGRGIDEQF
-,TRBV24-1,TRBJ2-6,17,ATSDFTGTGTSGANVLT
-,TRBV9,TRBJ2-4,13,ASSVGGGTKNIQY
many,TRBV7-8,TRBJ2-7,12,ASSLAGGHREQY
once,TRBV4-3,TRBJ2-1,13,ASSLISGTNNEQF
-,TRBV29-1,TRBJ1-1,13,SVEDRTGLGTEAF
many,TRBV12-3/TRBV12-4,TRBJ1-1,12,ASSRLGEWTEAF
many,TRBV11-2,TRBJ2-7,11,ASSFGRNNEQY